The TCR beta chain described here comes from a study of post-analysis software for immune sequencing data. Background on the study: Relapsing-remitting, secondary progressive and progressive-relapsing multiple sclerosis courses were included.

Each TCR beta cDNA library carried unique molecular identifiers. The authors obtained 500,000 or so cDNA molecules from approximately 1 to 10 million T cells. TCRdb passed the PCR reads through MiXCR, listing each CDR3 protein once. The data show 180,000 or so distinct CDR3 sequences, around 29% seen once. CDR3 length: 17 amino acids. The V end was cut by 5 bases, the J end by 3 bases, with 19 bases between. This clonotype has only a few counts. As yet, its antigen is unknown. Overall study results and limits: Normalized Chao1 diversity was significantly reduced in patients versus controls. Under the F measure, samples that were prepared in one batch clustered strongly together. About five TRBV segments were more frequent in patients than controls; TRBV5-6, TRBV5-1 and TRBV20-1 belonged to this group.

The sequence came from a girl aged 2-17 years with multiple sclerosis. Material for sequencing was blood. This chain connects TRBV12-3 or TRBV12-4 to TRBJ1-4; TRBD1 is a possible D gene (6 bases). The CDR3 reads CASSNTPGGGPNEKLFF. The CDR3 DNA is TGTGCCAGCAGTAATACACCCGGGGGGGGGCCTAATGAAAAACTGTTTTTT.